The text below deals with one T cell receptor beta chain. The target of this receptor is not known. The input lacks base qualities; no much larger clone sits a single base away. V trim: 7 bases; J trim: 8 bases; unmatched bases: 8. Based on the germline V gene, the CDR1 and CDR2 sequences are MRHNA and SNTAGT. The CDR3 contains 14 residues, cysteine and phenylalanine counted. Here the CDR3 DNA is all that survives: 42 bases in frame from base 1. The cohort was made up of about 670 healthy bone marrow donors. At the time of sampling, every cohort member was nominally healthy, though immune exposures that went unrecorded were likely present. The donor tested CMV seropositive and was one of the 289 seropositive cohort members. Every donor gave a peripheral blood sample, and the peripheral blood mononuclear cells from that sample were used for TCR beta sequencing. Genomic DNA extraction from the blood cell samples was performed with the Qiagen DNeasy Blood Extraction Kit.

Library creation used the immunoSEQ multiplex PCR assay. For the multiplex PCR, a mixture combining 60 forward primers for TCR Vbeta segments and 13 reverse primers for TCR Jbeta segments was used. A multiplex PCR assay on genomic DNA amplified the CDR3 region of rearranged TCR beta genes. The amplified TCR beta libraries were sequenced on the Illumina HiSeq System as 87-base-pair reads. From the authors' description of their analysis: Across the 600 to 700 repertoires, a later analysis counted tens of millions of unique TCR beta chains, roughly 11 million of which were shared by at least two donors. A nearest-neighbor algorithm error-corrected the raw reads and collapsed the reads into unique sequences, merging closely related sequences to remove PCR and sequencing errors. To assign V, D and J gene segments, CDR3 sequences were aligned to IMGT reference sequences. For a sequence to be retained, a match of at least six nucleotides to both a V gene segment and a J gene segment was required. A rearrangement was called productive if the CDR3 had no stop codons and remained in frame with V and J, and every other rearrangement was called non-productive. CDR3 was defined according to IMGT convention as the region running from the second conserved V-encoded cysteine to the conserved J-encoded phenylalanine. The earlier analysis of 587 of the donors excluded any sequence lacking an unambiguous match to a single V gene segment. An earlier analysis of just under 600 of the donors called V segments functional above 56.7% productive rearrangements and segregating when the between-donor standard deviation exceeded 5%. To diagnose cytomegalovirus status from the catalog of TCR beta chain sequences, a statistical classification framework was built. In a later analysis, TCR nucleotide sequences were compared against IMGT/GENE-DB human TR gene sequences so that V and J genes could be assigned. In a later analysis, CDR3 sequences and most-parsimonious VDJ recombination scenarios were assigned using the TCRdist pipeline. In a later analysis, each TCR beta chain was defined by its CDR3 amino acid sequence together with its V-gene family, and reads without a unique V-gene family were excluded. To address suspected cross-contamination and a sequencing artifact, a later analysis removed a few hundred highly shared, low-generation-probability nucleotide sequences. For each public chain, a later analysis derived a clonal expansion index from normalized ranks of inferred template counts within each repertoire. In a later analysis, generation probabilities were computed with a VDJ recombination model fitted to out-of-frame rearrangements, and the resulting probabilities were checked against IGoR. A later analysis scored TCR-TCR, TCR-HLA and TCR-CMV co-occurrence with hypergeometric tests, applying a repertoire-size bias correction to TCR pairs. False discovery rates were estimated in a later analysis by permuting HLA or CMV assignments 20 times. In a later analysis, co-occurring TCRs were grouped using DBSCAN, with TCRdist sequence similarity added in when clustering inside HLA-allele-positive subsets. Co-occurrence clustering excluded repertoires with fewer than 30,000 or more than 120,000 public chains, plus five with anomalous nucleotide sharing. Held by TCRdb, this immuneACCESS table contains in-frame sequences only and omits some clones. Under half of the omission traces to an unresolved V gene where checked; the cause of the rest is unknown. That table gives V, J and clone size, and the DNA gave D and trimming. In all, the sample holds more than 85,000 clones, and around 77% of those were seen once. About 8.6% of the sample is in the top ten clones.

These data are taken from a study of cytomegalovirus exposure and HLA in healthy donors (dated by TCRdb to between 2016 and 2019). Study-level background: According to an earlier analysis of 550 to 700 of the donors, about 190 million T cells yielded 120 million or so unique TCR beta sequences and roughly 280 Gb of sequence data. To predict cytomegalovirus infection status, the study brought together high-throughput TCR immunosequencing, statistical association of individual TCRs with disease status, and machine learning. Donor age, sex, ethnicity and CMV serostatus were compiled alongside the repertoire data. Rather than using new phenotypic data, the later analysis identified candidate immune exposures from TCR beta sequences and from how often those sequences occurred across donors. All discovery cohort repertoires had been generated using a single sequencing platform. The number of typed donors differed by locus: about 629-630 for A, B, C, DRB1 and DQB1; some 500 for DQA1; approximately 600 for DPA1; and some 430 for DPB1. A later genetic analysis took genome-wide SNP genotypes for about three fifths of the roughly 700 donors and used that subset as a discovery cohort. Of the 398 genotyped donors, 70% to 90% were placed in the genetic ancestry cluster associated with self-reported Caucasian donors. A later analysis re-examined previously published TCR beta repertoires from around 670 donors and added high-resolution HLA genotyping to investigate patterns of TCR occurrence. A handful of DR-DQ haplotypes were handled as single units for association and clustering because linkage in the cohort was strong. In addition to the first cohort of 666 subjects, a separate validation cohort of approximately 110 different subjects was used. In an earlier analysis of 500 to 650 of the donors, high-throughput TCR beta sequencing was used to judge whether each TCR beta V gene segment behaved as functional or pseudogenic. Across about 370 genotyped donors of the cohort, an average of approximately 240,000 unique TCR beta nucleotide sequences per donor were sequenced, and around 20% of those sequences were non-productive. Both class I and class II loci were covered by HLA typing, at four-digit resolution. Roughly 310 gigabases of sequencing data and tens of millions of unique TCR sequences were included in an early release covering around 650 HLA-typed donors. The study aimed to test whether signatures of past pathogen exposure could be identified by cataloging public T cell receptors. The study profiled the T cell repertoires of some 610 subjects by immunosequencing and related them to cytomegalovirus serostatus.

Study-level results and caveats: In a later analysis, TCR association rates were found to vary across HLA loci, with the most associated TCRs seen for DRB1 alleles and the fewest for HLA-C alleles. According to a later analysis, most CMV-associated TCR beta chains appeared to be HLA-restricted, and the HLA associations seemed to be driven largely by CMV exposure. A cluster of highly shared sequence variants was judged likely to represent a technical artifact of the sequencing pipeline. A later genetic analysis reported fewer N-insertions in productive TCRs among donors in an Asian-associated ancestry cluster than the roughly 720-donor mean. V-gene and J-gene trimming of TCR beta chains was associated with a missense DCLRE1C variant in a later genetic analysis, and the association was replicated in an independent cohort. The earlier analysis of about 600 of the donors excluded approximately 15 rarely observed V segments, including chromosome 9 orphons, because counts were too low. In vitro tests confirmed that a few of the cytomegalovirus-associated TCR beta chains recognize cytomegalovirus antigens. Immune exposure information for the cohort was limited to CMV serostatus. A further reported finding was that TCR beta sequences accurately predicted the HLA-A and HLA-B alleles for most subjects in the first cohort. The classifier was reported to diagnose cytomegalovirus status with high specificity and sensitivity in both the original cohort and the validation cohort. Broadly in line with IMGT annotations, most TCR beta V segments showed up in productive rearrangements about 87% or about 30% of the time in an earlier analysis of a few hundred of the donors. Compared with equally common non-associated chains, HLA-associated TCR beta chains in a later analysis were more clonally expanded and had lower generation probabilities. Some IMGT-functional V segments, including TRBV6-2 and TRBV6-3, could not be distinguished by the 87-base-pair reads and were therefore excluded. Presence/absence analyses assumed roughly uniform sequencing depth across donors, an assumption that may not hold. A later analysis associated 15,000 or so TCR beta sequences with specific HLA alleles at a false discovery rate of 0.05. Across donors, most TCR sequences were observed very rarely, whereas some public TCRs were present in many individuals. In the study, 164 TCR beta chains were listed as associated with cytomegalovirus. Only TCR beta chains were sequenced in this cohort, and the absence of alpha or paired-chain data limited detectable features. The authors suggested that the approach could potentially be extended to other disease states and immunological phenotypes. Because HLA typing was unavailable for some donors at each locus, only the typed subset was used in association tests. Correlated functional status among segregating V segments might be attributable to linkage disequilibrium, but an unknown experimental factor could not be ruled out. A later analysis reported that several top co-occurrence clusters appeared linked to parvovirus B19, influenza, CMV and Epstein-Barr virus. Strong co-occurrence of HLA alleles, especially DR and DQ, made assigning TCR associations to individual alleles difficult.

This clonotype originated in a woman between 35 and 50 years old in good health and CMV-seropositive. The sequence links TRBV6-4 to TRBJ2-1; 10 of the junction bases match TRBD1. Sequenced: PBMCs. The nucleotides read TGTGCCAGCAATATGGGACAGGGGAGCGATGAGCAGTTCTTC. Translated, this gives CASNMGQGSDEQFF.